This T cell receptor beta chain comes out of a study of blood T cell repertoires in COVID-19. Study-level background: Samples of COVID-19 (acute and convalescent) were obtained from the United States, Italy and Spain.

The assay was immunoSEQ multiplex PCR, and TCRdb's table has in-frame clones only and misses some. The sample has around 450,000 clones; nearly 90% are singletons. This CDR3 has 15 residues. J was trimmed by 3 bases and V by 7 bases; bases with no gene match: 11. The germline V gene encodes CDR1 SNHLY and CDR2 FYNNEI. The chain has TRBV2 and TRBJ2-7, with 8 bases identical to TRBD2. Sequenced material: PBMCs or T cells enriched from blood (not recorded which). This TCR was recovered from a woman younger than 35 with acute COVID-19. The CDR3 here is CASNLELAGNYEQYF. CDR3 sequence (DNA): TGTGCCAGCAACCTGGAGTTAGCGGGGAACTACGAGCAGTACTTC.